The count of the clone carrying this TCR beta chain is one. Its specificity is unknown. The table came from immunoSEQ multiplex PCR; TCRdb's copy has only in-frame clones and leaves some out. The table lists about 120,000 clones, about 90% of them singletons. This sample is part of a study of T cell responses to AZD1222 COVID-19 vaccine. General study points: The peak T cell response came first, and repertoires were sampled only after it. Following two doses of AZD1222, Spike-specific TCR breadth and depth rose. Nearly half of spike-specific TCRs reportedly target unmutated variant regions. Donors in the cohort were predominantly white British and more often female, and clonal diversity was possibly underestimated.

The germline V and J ends were trimmed by 4 bases and 5 bases, with 15 bases remaining between them. Germline V gene sequence: CDR1 MNHEY, CDR2 SVGEGT. The CDR3 length is 14 residues. The V and J genes are TRBV6-2 or TRBV6-3 and TRBJ2-7; tentative D call: TRBD1 (7 bases). The origin of this receptor is an adult who received the AZD1222 COVID-19 vaccine. Source: peripheral blood, taken 28 days after the second AZD1222 dose. CDR3 coding DNA: TGTGCCAGCAGTTCTTACAGGGGAGGAAACGAGCAGTACTTC. This codes for CASSSYRGGNEQYF.